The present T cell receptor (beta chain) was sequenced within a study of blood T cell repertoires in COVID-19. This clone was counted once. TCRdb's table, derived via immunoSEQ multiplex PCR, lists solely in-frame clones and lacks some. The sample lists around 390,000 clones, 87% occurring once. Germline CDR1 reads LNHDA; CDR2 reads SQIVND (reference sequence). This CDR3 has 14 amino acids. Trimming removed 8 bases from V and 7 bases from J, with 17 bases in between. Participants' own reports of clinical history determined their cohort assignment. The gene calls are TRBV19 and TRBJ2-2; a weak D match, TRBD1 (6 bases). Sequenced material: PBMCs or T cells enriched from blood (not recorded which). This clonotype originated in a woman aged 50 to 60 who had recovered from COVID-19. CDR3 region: CASGNTGFGGELFF. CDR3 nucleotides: TGTGCCAGTGGCAACACAGGGTTCGGCGGGGAGCTGTTTTTT.